What follows describes a single T cell receptor beta chain. This sample was included in a study of OX40 agonist ivuxolimab in advanced cancers. As for the study in general: Intravenous ivuxolimab at 0.01 to 10 mg/kg was given to patients every 2 weeks.

Clones were read by immunoSEQ multiplex PCR, and TCRdb kept only the in-frame ones, dropping some. The sample contains tens of thousands of clones, 70% to 90% of which appear only once. Trimming cost V 6 bases and J 5 bases, with 16 bases left between them. Germline assignment: CDR1 MNHEY and CDR2 SMNVEV (reference sequence). CDR3 length: 14 amino acids. The receptor was derived from an adult with an advanced solid tumor such as melanoma, head and neck, liver or kidney cancer. This specimen was CD4+ or CD8+ T cells sorted from blood, taken in a trial of the OX40 agonist ivuxolimab. This chain uses TRBV27 with TRBJ1-2; perhaps TRBD1 as D (6 bases). The CDR3, as DNA: TGTGCCAGCAGCATCGGGGGCAGATCATATGGCTACACCTTC. The encoded protein is CASSIGGRSYGYTF.